A selection of T cell receptor beta chains follows, all from one sample in a study of T cells in Graves' hyperthyroidism and ophthalmopathy. TCRdb independently ran MiXCR on the multiplex PCR reads; one entry per CDR3 protein. This sample has approximately 48,000 distinct CDR3 sequences; approximately 50% occur once, and the top ten carry around 32%. The sequenced sample was peripheral blood or thyroid tissue (not recorded which). All receptors come from a woman aged 45-65 years with Graves' hyperthyroidism. The CDR3 runs from the conserved cysteine through the conserved F or W. D genes are given only for firm matches. Size is omitted from some rows. Given values are once, few, many or a class for expanded clones.

V	size	D	J	DNA	CDR3
TRBV19	many	.	TRBJ1-5	TGTGCCAGTAGTTCCGGTTGGGGAGAGCAGCCCCAGCATTTT	CASSSGWGEQPQHF
TRBV10-3	.	TRBD1	TRBJ1-1	TGTGCCACCCGGGACAGCCTGAACACTGAAGCTTTCTTT	CATRDSLNTEAFF
TRBV2	.	.	TRBJ2-5	TGTGCCTGCAGTGCATTTAGCCAGGGCCAAGAGACCCAGTACTTC	CACSAFSQGQETQYF
TRBV7-2	.	TRBD2	TRBJ2-1	TGTGCCAGCAGCCTTTTAGCGGGAGCAATCAATGAGCAGTTCTTC	CASSLLAGAINEQFF
TRBV27	many	.	TRBJ2-7	TGTGCCAGCAGTCCCCTCCAGGGGCGCGCCACCTACGAGCAGTACTTC	CASSPLQGRATYEQYF
TRBV9	once	TRBD1	TRBJ2-1	TGTGCCAGCAGCGCAACCACCACAGGGGGCGCGTACAATGAGCAGTTCTTC	CASSATTTGGAYNEQFF
TRBV20-1	.	TRBD1	TRBJ2-5	TGCAGTGCTAGGGTGGACAGGGGGCAGGGAGAGACCCAGTACTTC	CSARVDRGQGETQYF
TRBV7-2	.	.	TRBJ2-7	TGTGCCAGCAGCACAGGACGGGCGTACGAGCAGTACTTC	CASSTGRAYEQYF
TRBV11-2	many	.	TRBJ2-7	TGTGCCAGCAGCCTGACCCTCGGTCGAACCTACGAGCAGTACTTC	CASSLTLGRTYEQYF
TRBV6-2/TRBV6-3	.	TRBD1	TRBJ1-6	TGTGCCAGCTGGGACAGGGAGGTTTCACCCCTCCACTTT	CASWDREVSPLHF
TRBV11-2	.	.	TRBJ1-4	TGTGCCAGCAGCGTTGAAGGCCCCAGCGGCGAAAAACTGTTTTTT	CASSVEGPSGEKLFF
TRBV7-9	few	.	TRBJ1-1	TGTGCCAGCAGCCCGAGGCAGTCTGAAGCTTTCTTT	CASSPRQSEAFF
TRBV7-3	many	TRBD2	TRBJ2-3	TGTGCCAGCAGCTTTCGCGTGGGAGGGCCTACAGATACGCAGTATTTT	CASSFRVGGPTDTQYF
TRBV7-2	.	TRBD2	TRBJ2-7	TGTGCCAGCAGCTTTAGCGGGAGTGGCTCCTACGAGCAGTACTTC	CASSFSGSGSYEQYF
TRBV10-3	.	.	TRBJ1-1	TGTGCCATCAGTGCCTCCCGCCAGACGAACACTGAAGCTTTCTTT	CAISASRQTNTEAFF
TRBV7-9	.	.	TRBJ2-5	TGTGCCAGCAGCTTAACCGGGGGCAACATCGAGACCCAGTACTTC	CASSLTGGNIETQYF
TRBV10-3	.	TRBD2	TRBJ2-7	TGTGCCATCAGTGAGGGACTAGCGGGAGAAGAGCAGTACTTC	CAISEGLAGEEQYF
TRBV12-3/TRBV12-4	many	TRBD2	TRBJ2-3	TGTGCCAGCAGTGCCGGGACTAGCGTTAGCACAGATACGCAGTATTTT	CASSAGTSVSTDTQYF
TRBV27	many	.	TRBJ2-7	TGTGCCAGCAGTCTCAAGTATAGGTACGAGCAGTACTTC	CASSLKYRYEQYF
TRBV12-3/TRBV12-4	.	TRBD2	TRBJ2-7	TGTGCCAGCAAGCCTAGCGGGACTAGCTCCTACGAGCAGTACTTC	CASKPSGTSSYEQYF
TRBV9	many	.	TRBJ1-1	TGTGCCAGCAGCCCGGTCCTAGGGAACACTGAAGCTTTCTTT	CASSPVLGNTEAFF
TRBV14	many	.	TRBJ2-7	TGTGCCAGCAGCCAGGTTTCTGGCCTGTCTGACGAGCAGTACTTC	CASSQVSGLSDEQYF
TRBV5-1	many	TRBD2	TRBJ2-7	TGCGCCAGCAGCCCGGTGGGGGGAGGGGATTACGAGCAGTACTTC	CASSPVGGGDYEQYF
TRBV7-2	.	TRBD1	TRBJ2-7	TGTGCCAGCAGCCTCCGCCCCTCGGGACAGGGTTTGGTCGAGCAGTACTTC	CASSLRPSGQGLVEQYF
TRBV29-1	once	TRBD1	TRBJ1-2	TGCAGCGTTGGGGGGACAGGGTCCTATGGCTACACCTTC	CSVGGTGSYGYTF
TRBV12-3/TRBV12-4	many	.	TRBJ1-1	TGTGCCAGCAGTTGGGGGGGCAGGGGCACTGAAGCTTTCTTT	CASSWGGRGTEAFF
TRBV28	.	.	TRBJ2-3	TGTGCCAGCAGTCCTACATGGGCAGATACGCAGTATTTT	CASSPTWADTQYF
TRBV20-1	many	.	TRBJ2-7	TGCAGTGCTATAGCGACAGTGAAAGCCTACGAGCAGTACTTC	CSAIATVKAYEQYF
TRBV7-7	.	TRBD1	TRBJ2-6	TGTGCTAGCAGCTTAGCCCCGGGACAGGGCTCTGGGGCCAACGTCCTGACTTTC	CASSLAPGQGSGANVLTF
TRBV6-1	many	.	TRBJ1-1	TGTGCCAGCAGGGTCCAAAGAAACACTGAAGCTTTCTTT	CASRVQRNTEAFF
TRBV7-2	.	.	TRBJ2-2	TGTGCCAGCAGCTTCAAAGGCGGCGGGGAGCTGTTTTTT	CASSFKGGGELFF
TRBV4-1	.	.	TRBJ2-5	.	CASSQEVQLHRYGYTFGSGTQYF
TRBV29-1	.	.	TRBJ1-4	TGCAGCGTTGAGGGGAGGGACTATGAAAAACTGTTTTTC	CSVEGRDYEKLFF
TRBV7-8	.	TRBD2	TRBJ2-7	TGTGCCAGCAGATTGGGACTAGGCTACGAGCAGTACTTC	CASRLGLGYEQYF
TRBV28	many	TRBD1	TRBJ1-1	TGTGCCAGCAGTTTATACCGACAGGGGAACACTGAAGCTTTCTTT	CASSLYRQGNTEAFF
TRBV10-3	many	.	TRBJ1-2	TGTGCCATCAGACTCTTCGGGGTGATAGATGGCTACACCTTC	CAIRLFGVIDGYTF
TRBV6-5	many	TRBD1	TRBJ2-7	TGTGCCAGCAGGGGACAGGGGACCTACGAGCAGTACTTC	CASRGQGTYEQYF
TRBV20-1	once	TRBD2	TRBJ2-7	TGCAGTGCTAGCCCTCTAGCGGGAGACGTGCAGTACTTC	CSASPLAGDVQYF
TRBV12-3/TRBV12-4	many	.	TRBJ2-7	TGTGCCAGCAGTTCTACTACTGGGCAGTACTTC	CASSSTTGQYF
TRBV6-1	.	.	TRBJ1-5	TGTGCCAGCAGACTAACAGAGAATCAGCCCCAGCATTTT	CASRLTENQPQHF
TRBV29-1	.	TRBD2	TRBJ2-5	TGCAGCGTTAGGACTAGCGGGAGGGTCCAAGAGACCCAGTACTTC	CSVRTSGRVQETQYF
TRBV2	.	.	TRBJ2-6	TGTGCCAGCAGTTTATTGCAAGGGGGAAAGATGGAGACCAACGTCCTGACTTTC	CASSLLQGGKMETNVLTF
TRBV5-4	.	.	TRBJ2-5	TGCGCCAGCAGCTTAGGTCTCAACGAGACCCAGTACTTC	CASSLGLNETQYF
TRBV28	many	.	TRBJ1-4	TGTGCCAGCAGTTTTAACGACAGACATGAAAAACTGTTTTTT	CASSFNDRHEKLFF
TRBV20-1	.	TRBD1	TRBJ2-7	TGCAGTGCTAGGGGGGGGCGGGACAGGGGGACCTACGAGCAGTGCTTC	CSARGGRDRGTYEQCF